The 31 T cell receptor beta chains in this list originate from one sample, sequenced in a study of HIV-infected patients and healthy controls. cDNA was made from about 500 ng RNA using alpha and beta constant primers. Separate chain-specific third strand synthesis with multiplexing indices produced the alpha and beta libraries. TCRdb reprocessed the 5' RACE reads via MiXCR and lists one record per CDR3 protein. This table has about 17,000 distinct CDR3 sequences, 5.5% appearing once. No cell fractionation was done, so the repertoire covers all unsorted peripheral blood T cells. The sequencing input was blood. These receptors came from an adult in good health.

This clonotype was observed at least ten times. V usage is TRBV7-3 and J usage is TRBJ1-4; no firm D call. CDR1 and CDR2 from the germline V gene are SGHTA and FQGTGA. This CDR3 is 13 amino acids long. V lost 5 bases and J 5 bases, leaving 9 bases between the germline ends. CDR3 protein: CASSQSANEKLFF. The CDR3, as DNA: TGTGCCAGCAGCCAAAGCGCGAATGAAAAACTGTTTTTT.

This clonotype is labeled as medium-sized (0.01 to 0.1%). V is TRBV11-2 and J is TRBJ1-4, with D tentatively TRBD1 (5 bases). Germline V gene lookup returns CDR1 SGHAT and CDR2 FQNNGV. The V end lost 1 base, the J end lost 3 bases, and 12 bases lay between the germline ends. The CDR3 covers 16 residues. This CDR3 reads CASSLAPGAANEKLFF. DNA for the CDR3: TGTGCCAGCAGCTTAGCCCCCGGGGCAGCTAATGAAAAACTGTTTTTT.

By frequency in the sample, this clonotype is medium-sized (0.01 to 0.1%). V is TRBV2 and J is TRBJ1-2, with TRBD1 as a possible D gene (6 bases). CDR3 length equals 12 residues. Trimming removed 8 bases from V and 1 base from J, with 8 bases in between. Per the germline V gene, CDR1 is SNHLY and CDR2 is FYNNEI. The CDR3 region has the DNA TGTGCCAGCCGGGACAATAACTATGGCTACACCTTC. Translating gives CASRDNNYGYTF.

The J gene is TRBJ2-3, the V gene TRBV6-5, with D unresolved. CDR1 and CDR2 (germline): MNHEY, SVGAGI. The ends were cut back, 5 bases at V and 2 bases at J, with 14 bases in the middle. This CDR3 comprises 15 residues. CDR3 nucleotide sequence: TGTGCCAGCAGTCGTCGAGGCTCGAACACAGATACGCAGTATTTT. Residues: CASSRRGSNTDTQYF.

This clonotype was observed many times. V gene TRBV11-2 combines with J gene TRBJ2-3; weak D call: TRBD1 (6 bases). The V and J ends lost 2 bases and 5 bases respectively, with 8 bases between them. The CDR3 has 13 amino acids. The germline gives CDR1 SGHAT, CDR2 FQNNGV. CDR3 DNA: TGTGCCAGCAGCTTAACAGGGAAAGATACGCAGTATTTT. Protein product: CASSLTGKDTQYF.

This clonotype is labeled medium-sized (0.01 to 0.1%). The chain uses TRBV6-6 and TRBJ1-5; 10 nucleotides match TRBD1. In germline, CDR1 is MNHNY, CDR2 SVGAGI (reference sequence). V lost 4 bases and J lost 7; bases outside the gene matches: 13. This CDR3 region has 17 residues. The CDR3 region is CASSFYRDRGFGQPQHF. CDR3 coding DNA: TGTGCCAGCAGTTTTTACCGGGACAGGGGTTTTGGGCAGCCCCAGCATTTT.

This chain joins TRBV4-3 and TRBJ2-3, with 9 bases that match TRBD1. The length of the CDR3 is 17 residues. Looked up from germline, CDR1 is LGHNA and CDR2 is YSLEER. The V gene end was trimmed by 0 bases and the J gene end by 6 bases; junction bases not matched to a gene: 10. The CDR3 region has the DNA TGCGCCAGCAGCCAAGATCCTCCCGGGACAGGGTCCGATACGCAGTATTTT. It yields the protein CASSQDPPGTGSDTQYF.

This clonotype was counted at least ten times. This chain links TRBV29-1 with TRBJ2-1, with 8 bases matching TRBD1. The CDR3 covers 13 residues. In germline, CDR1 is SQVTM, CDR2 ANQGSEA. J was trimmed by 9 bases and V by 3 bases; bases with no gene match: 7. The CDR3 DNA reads TGCAGCGTTGAGGGCAGGGGGCGGGGTGAGCAGTTCTTC. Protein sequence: CSVEGRGRGEQFF.

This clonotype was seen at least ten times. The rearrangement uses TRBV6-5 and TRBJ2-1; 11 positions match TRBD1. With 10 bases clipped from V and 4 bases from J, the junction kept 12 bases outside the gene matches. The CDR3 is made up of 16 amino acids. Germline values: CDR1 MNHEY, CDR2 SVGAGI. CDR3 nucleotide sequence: TGTGCCACCCGAGGCAGCCGGGACAGGGGGTACAATGAGCAGTTCTTC. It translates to CATRGSRDRGYNEQFF.

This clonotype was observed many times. The CDR3 sequence is CASSARGGSYNEQFF. CDR3 nucleotides: TGTGCCAGCAGCGCCCGGGGCGGCTCCTACAATGAGCAGTTCTTC. The gene calls are TRBV9 and TRBJ2-1; D may correspond to TRBD1 or TRBD2 (5 bases each). The CDR3 has 15 amino acids. The V end was cut by 3 bases, the J end by 0 bases, with 10 bases between. CDR1 and CDR2 from the germline V gene are SGDLS and YYNGEE.

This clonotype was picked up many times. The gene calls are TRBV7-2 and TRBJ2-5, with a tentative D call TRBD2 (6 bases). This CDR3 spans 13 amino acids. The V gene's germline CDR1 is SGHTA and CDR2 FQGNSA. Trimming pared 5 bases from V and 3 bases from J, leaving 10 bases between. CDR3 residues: CASSPIAEETQYF. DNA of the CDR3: TGTGCCAGCAGCCCAATAGCGGAAGAGACCCAGTACTTC.

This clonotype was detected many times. The CDR3 bases are TGCAGTGCAACGGGACAGGTTTTGTTTGAGACCCAGTACTTC. Protein: CSATGQVLFETQYF. This sequence joins TRBV20-1 and TRBJ2-5, with 8 bases identical to TRBD1. CDR1 is DFQATT, CDR2 SNEGSKA, per germline (reference sequence). The CDR3 loop spans 14 amino acids. Trimming took 6 bases from V and 5 from J; bases not matched to a gene: 11.

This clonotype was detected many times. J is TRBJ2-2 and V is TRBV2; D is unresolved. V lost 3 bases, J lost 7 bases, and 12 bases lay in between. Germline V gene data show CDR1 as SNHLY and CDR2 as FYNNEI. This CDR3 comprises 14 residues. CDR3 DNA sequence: TGTGCCAGCAGTGATTGGGCAGACGACGGGGAGCTGTTTTTT. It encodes CASSDWADDGELFF.

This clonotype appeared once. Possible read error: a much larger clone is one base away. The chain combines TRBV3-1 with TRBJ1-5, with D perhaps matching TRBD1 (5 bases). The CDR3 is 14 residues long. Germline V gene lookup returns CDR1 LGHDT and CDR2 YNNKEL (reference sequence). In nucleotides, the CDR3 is TGTGCCAGCCGCCAGAGGGGAGGGATTCAGCCCCAGCATTTT. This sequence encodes CASRQRGGIQPQHF.

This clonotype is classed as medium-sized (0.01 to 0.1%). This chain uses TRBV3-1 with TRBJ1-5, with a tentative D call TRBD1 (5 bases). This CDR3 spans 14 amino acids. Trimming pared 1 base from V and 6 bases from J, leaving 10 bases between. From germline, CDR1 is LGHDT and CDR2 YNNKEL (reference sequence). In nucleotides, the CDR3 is TGTGCCAGCAGCCAAGCCCAGGGCCGTCAGCCCCAGCATTTT. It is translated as CASSQAQGRQPQHF.

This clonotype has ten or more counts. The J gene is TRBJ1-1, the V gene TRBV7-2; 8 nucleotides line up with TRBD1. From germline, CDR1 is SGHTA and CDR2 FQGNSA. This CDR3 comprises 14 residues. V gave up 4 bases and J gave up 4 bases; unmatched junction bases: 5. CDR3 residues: CASSSDREITEAFF. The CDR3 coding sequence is TGTGCCAGCAGCTCGGACAGGGAGATCACTGAAGCTTTCTTT.

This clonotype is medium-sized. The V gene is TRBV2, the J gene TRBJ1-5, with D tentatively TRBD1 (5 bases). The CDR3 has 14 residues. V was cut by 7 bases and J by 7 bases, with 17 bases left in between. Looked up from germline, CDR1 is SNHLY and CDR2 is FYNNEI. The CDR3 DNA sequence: TGTGCCAGCACTAATGCAGGGAGAGTCCAGCCCCAGCATTTT. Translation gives CASTNAGRVQPQHF.

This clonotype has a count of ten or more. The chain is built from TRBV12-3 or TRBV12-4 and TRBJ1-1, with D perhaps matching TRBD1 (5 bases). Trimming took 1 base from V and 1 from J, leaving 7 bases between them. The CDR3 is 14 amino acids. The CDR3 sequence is CASSLGQKNTEAFF. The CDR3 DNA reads TGTGCCAGCAGTTTAGGACAGAAGAACACTGAAGCTTTCTTT.

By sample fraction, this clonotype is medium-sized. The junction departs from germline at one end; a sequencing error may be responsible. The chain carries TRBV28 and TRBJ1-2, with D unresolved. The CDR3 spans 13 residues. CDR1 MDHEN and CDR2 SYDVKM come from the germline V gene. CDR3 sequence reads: CASTLSGFYGYTF. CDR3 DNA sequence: TGTGCCAGCACTTTATCGGGATTCTATGGCTACACCTTC.

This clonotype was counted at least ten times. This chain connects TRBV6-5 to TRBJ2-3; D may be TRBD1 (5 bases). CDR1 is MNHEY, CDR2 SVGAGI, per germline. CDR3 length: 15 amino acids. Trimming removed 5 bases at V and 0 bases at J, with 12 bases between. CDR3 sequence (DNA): TGTGCCAGCAGTCCCGACAGACAGAGCACAGATACGCAGTATTTT. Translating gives CASSPDRQSTDTQYF.

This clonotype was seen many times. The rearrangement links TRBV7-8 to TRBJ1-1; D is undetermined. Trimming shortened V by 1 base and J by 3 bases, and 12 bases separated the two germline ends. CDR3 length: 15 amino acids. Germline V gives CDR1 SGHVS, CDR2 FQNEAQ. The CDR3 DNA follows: TGTGCCAGCAGCTTAGAAGGTGGCGGATACACTGAAGCTTTCTTT. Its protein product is CASSLEGGGYTEAFF.

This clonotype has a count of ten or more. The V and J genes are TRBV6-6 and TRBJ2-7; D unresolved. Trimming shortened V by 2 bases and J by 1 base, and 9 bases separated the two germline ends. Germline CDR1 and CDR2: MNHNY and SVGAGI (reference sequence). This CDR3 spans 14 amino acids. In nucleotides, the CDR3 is TGTGCCAGCAGTTACACCCCGATTTCCTACGAGCAGTACTTC. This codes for CASSYTPISYEQYF.

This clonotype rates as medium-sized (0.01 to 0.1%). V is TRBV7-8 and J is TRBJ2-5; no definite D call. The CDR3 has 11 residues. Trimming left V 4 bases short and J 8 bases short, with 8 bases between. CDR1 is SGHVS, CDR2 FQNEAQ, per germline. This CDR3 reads CASSSEVTQYF. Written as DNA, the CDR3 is TGTGCCAGCAGCTCTGAGGTCACCCAGTACTTC.

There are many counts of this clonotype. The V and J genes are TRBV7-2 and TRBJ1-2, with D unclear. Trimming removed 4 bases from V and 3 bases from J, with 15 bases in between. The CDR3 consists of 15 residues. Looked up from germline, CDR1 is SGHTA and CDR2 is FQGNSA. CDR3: CASSSRADVYYGYTF. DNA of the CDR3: TGTGCCAGCAGCTCCCGCGCGGACGTCTACTATGGCTACACCTTC.

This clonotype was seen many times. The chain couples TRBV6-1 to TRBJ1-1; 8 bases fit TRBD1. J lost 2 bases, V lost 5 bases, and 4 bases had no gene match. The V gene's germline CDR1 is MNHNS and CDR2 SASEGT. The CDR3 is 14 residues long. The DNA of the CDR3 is TGTGCCAGCAGTACCGACAGGGGTAACACTGAAGCTTTCTTT. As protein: CASSTDRGNTEAFF.

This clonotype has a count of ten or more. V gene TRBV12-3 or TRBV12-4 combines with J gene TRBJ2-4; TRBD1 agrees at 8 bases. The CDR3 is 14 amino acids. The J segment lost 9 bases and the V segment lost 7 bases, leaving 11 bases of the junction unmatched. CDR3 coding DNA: TGTGCCAGCACCTTGACAGGGGAAGAGGCCATTCAGTACTTC. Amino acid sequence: CASTLTGEEAIQYF.

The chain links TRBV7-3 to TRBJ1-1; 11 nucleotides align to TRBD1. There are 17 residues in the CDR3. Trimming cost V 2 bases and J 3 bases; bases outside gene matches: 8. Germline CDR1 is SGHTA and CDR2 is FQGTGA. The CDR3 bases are TGTGCCAGCAGCTTATTCCCAAGGACAGGGGGCCACACTGAAGCTTTCTTT. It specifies CASSLFPRTGGHTEAFF. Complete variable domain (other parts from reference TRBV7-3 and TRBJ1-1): GAGVSQTPSNKVTEKGKYVELRCDPISGHTALYWYRQSLGQGPEFLIYFQGTGAADDSGLPNDRFFAVRPEGSVSTLKIQRTERGDSAVYLCASSLFPRTGGHTEAFFGQGTRLTVV.

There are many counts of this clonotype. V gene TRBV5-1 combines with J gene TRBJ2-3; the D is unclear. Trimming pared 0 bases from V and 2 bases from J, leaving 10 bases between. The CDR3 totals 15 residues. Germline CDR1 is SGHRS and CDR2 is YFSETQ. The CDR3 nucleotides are TGCGCCAGCAGCTTGGGCGGCGTCCCCACAGATACGCAGTATTTT. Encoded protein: CASSLGGVPTDTQYF.

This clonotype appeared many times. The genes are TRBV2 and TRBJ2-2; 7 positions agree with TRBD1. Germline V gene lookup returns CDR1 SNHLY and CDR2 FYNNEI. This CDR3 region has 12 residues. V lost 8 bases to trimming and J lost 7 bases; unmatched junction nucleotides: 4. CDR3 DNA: TGTGCCAGCGGGACAGCTTTCGGGGAGCTGTTTTTT. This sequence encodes CASGTAFGELFF.

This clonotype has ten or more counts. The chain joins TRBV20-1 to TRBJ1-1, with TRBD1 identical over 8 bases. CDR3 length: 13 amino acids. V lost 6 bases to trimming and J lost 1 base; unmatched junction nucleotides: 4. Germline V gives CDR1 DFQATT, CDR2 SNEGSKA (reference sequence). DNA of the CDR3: TGCAGTGCGCCCGGACAGGGGAACACTGAAGCTTTCTTT. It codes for CSAPGQGNTEAFF.

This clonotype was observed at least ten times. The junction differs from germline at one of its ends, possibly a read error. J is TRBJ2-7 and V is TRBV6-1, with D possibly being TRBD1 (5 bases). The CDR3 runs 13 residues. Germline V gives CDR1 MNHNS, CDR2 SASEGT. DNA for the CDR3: TGTGCCAGCGGTGACAGAGAAGGGCTCGAGCAGTACTTC. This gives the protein CASGDREGLEQYF.